This TCR beta chain was sequenced for a study of identical twins. On this clonotype itself: The target antigen is unknown.

Findings of the study overall: The authors noted that invariant MAIT and iNKT cells could partly confound zero-insertion analyses. It was out-of-frame TCR alpha sharing in monozygotic twins that models underestimated. Out-of-frame alpha sequences common to twins exhibited a surplus of low generation probability.

V was pared by 2 bases and J by 1 base, with 10 bases between. This CDR3 contains 14 residues. CDR1 is SGHRS, CDR2 YFSETQ, per germline. A universal primer site arose from template switching, and cDNA bore unique molecular identifiers. From the 5' RACE reads, TCRdb called clonotypes with MiXCR, one entry per CDR3 protein. The sample lists around 340,000 distinct CDR3 sequences; roughly 9% were seen once. The sequence was obtained from a woman between 50 and 59 years old in good health. The sequencing sample was made of naive T cells sorted from blood. The chain joins TRBV5-1 to TRBJ2-7; D remains ambiguous. The CDR3 nucleotides read TGCGCCAGCAGCTTATCGGCGAGTTCCTACGAGCAGTACTTC. Amino acids: CASSLSASSYEQYF.